These 15 T cell receptor beta chains came from one sample sequenced in a study of T cell responses to AZD1222 COVID-19 vaccine. Some clones are missing from TCRdb's copy, which holds only in-frame ones; the method was immunoSEQ multiplex PCR. The sample lists over 140,000 clones; approximately 92% were seen once. The source material was peripheral blood, sampled 28 days after the second AZD1222 dose. Receptors were obtained from an adult who received the AZD1222 COVID-19 vaccine.

This clone has a single count. V gene TRBV7-9 combines with J gene TRBJ1-3; 7 bases are a match to TRBD1. This CDR3 spans 14 amino acids. After removal of 4 bases from V and 1 base from J, the junction contained 1 base not matched to a gene. From germline, CDR1 is SEHNR and CDR2 FQNEAQ (reference sequence). Written as DNA, the CDR3 is TGTGCCAGCAGCTCGACAGGGTCTGGAAACACCATATATTTT. It specifies CASSSTGSGNTIYF.

This clone showed up just once. The chain couples TRBV7-3 to TRBJ2-3; D perhaps matches TRBD1 (6 bases). V was pared by 5 bases and J by 5 bases, with 17 bases between. CDR1 and CDR2 (germline): SGHTA, FQGTGA. This CDR3 is 15 amino acids long. CDR3 in amino acids: CASSLDSRSGDTQYF. The CDR3 DNA reads TGTGCCAGCAGCCTGGACAGTAGATCTGGAGATACGCAGTATTTT.

The V and J genes are TRBV12-3 or TRBV12-4 and TRBJ1-1; a possible D gene is TRBD1 (5 bases). The V end was cut by 1 base, the J end by 5 bases, with 8 bases between. The CDR3 runs to 13 residues. The CDR3 protein is CASSLGGLTEAFF. In DNA form, the CDR3 reads TGTGCCAGCAGTTTAGGGGGGTTGACTGAAGCTTTCTTT.

V and J are TRBV5-5 and TRBJ1-2; TRBD1 matches at 7 bases. The CDR3 is 14 amino acids. The V gene end was trimmed by 0 bases and the J gene end by 9 bases; junction bases not matched to a gene: 8. The germline V gene encodes CDR1 SGHKS and CDR2 YYEKEE (reference sequence). The CDR3: CASSLVRDSKSYTF. CDR3 nucleotides: TGTGCCAGCAGCTTGGTCCGGGACAGTAAGAGCTACACCTTC. Using reference TRBV5-5 and TRBJ1-2 for the parts outside the CDR3, the full variable domain is DAGVTQSPTHLIKTRGQQVTLRCSPISGHKSVSWYQQVLGQGPQFIFQYYEKEERGRGNFPDRFSARQFPNYSSELNVNALLLGDSALYLCASSLVRDSKSYTFGSGTRLTVV.

This clone was counted only a few times. This sequence joins TRBV4-1 and TRBJ1-6; unclear D gene. V dropped 1 base and J dropped 5 bases, with 3 bases sitting between them. This CDR3 is 13 amino acids long. Germline CDR1 MGHRA, CDR2 YSYEKL. Here the CDR3 reads CASSQAHNSPLHF. For the CDR3, the DNA is TGCGCCAGCAGCCAAGCTCATAATTCACCCCTCCACTTT.

The V and J genes are TRBV25-1 and TRBJ1-1, with 7 bases aligning to TRBD1. The CDR3 has 13 amino acids. Germline V gene sequence: CDR1 MGHDK, CDR2 SYGVNS. With 1 base clipped from V and 5 bases from J, the junction kept 1 base outside the gene matches. The CDR3 loop reads CASSELTGTEAFF. The CDR3 bases are TGTGCCAGCAGTGAATTGACAGGGACTGAAGCTTTCTTT. Looking up the rest from reference TRBV25-1 and TRBJ1-1 gives the full variable domain: EADIYQTPRYLVIGTGKKITLECSQTMGHDKMYWYQQDPGMELHLIHYSYGVNSTEKGDLSSESTVSRIRTEHFPLTLESARPSHTSQYLCASSELTGTEAFFGQGTRLTVV.

The chain links TRBV4-3 to TRBJ2-7; possibly TRBD1 for D (5 bases). Trimming cost V 1 base and J 4 bases, with 11 bases left between them. The CDR3 spans 14 residues. Germline V CDR1 and CDR2: LGHNA, YSLEER. DNA for the CDR3: TGCGCCAGCAGCCAAGTAGGAAAGGGGTACGAGCAGTACTTC. Protein product: CASSQVGKGYEQYF.

The chain carries TRBV27 and TRBJ2-2, with D possibly TRBD1 on 6 matching bases. The V and J ends lost 3 bases and 4 bases respectively, with 9 bases between them. This CDR3 region has 14 residues. Germline CDR1 is MNHEY and CDR2 is SMNVEV (reference sequence). CDR3 in DNA: TGTGCCAGCAGTTTTCTGGACAGCACCGGGGAGCTGTTTTTT. It encodes CASSFLDSTGELFF.

V is TRBV15 and J is TRBJ1-5; D uncertain. The V end lost 8 bases, the J end lost 7 bases, and 15 bases lay between the germline ends. The CDR3 sequence is 13 residues long. Germline V gene sequence: CDR1 LNHNV, CDR2 YYDKDF (reference sequence). CDR3 protein: CATLLWVEQPQHF. The CDR3 DNA follows: TGTGCCACCTTACTGTGGGTTGAACAGCCCCAGCATTTT.

The V call is TRBV12-5, the J call TRBJ2-1, with D perhaps TRBD1 (5 bases). The germline V gene has CDR1 LGHNT and CDR2 FRNRAP. The V end lost 8 bases, the J end lost 6 bases, and 11 bases lay between the germline ends. There are 12 residues in the CDR3. The CDR3 is CASRLGANEQFF. CDR3 bases: TGTGCTAGTAGACTTGGGGCCAATGAGCAGTTCTTC. The complete variable domain, with remaining parts taken from reference TRBV12-5 and TRBJ2-1, reads DARVTQTPRHKVTEMGQEVTMRCQPILGHNTVFWYRQTMMQGLELLAYFRNRAPLDDSGMPKDRFSAEMPDATLATLKIQPSEPRDSAVYFCASRLGANEQFFGPGTRLTVL.

The rearrangement uses TRBV5-1 and TRBJ2-1; 8 bases map to TRBD2. CDR3 length: 16 residues. The V and J ends lost 4 bases and 8 bases, in that order; junction bases with no gene match: 14. Germline values: CDR1 SGHRS, CDR2 YFSETQ. CDR3 DNA: TGCGCCAGCAGCACTTCTTTATTGAGCGGGAGCGATGAGCAGTTCTTC. The encoded protein is CASSTSLLSGSDEQFF.

This chain links TRBV9 with TRBJ2-1, with 7 bases identical to TRBD2. The CDR3 covers 14 residues. Trimming removed 0 bases from V and 5 bases from J; junction bases left unmatched: 2. Looked up from germline, CDR1 is SGDLS and CDR2 is YYNGEE. The CDR3 here is CASSVGLADNEQFF. Written as DNA, the CDR3 is TGTGCCAGCAGCGTAGGTCTAGCGGACAATGAGCAGTTCTTC.

The chain employs TRBV5-6 and TRBJ2-1; 15 positions match TRBD2. The CDR3 has 15 amino acids. Germline V gene data show CDR1 as SGHDT and CDR2 as YYEEEE. Trimming removed 2 bases from V and 9 bases from J; junction bases left unmatched: 3. CDR3 coding DNA: TGTGCCAGCAGCTTCCCGGGACTAGCGGGAGGTGAGCAGTTCTTC. Amino acids: CASSFPGLAGGEQFF.

The V gene is TRBV19, the J gene TRBJ2-5, with D perhaps given as TRBD1 or TRBD2 (5 bases each). Trimming took off 6 bases at V and 5 bases at J, with 16 bases between the two ends. Per germline, CDR1 LNHDA and CDR2 SQIVND (reference sequence). There are 14 residues in the CDR3. The CDR3 loop is CASSTGASGETQYF. In DNA, the CDR3 is TGTGCCAGTAGCACCGGGGCCAGCGGCGAGACCCAGTACTTC.

The chain has TRBV29-1 and TRBJ1-4; D remains ambiguous. CDR3 size: 12 residues. V shed 5 bases and J shed 4 bases, with 8 bases lying between them. The V gene's germline CDR1 is SQVTM and CDR2 ANQGSEA. In nucleotides, the CDR3 is TGCAGCGTTCGGCCTGATAATGAAAAACTGTTTTTT. Its translation: CSVRPDNEKLFF. Full variable domain (remainder filled in from reference TRBV29-1 and TRBJ1-4): SAVISQKPSRDICQRGTSLTIQCQVDSQVTMMFWYRQQPGQSLTLIATANQGSEATYESGFVIDKFPISRPNLTFSTLTVSNMSPEDSSIYLCSVRPDNEKLFFGSGTQLSVL.